This entry lists 5 T cell receptor beta chains sequenced from one sample in a study of blood T cell dynamics during melanoma immunotherapy. Using immunoSEQ multiplex PCR, the repertoire was profiled, and TCRdb retains in-frame clones only, with some absent. Among about 13,000 clones listed, roughly 91% were seen once. Time point reported: pre-treatment baseline. Specimen: blood, collected from a patient treated with checkpoint blockade. All receptors derive from a human donor with melanoma.

The V gene is TRBV19, the J gene TRBJ2-7, with TRBD1 as a possible D gene (6 bases). CDR1 and CDR2 from the germline V gene are LNHDA and SQIVND (reference sequence). Between the trimmed V and J ends, which lost 2 bases and 6 bases, there was a span of 14 bases. The CDR3 contains 14 residues. CDR3 sequence: CASSIITGTSEQYF. The CDR3 DNA follows: TGTGCCAGTAGTATAATAACAGGGACGAGCGAGCAGTACTTC.

The V call is TRBV6-1, the J call TRBJ2-2, with 7 nucleotides matching TRBD1. The CDR3 length is 17 residues. Trimming cost V 4 bases and J 6 bases; bases outside gene matches: 14. Germline values: CDR1 MNHNS, CDR2 SASEGT. The CDR3 reads CASSVFPPGTDAGELFF. CDR3 DNA sequence: TGTGCCAGCAGTGTCTTCCCTCCCGGGACAGACGCCGGGGAGCTGTTTTTT.

The genes are TRBV25-1 and TRBJ1-4, with D perhaps matching TRBD1 (6 bases). The V gene lost 1 base and the J gene lost 4 bases, with 7 bases spanning the gap. This CDR3 has 14 amino acids. Germline V gene data show CDR1 as MGHDK and CDR2 as SYGVNS. CDR3 in DNA: TGTGCCAGCAGTGAATGGGGGCGTAATGAAAAACTGTTTTTT. It translates to CASSEWGRNEKLFF.

The chain recombines TRBV19 with TRBJ1-2, with D possibly being TRBD1 (5 bases). Trimming cost V 5 bases and J 4 bases, with 11 bases left between them. CDR1 and CDR2 (germline): LNHDA, SQIVND (reference sequence). This CDR3 comprises 13 residues. Here the CDR3 reads CASSGRQLYGYTF. The DNA for the CDR3 is TGTGCCAGTAGTGGACGACAGCTCTATGGCTACACCTTC. Variable domain in full (rest from reference TRBV19 and TRBJ1-2): DGGITQSPKYLFRKEGQNVTLSCEQNLNHDAMYWYRQDPGQGLRLIYYSQIVNDFQKGDIAEGYSVSREKKESFPLTVTSAQKNPTAFYLCASSGRQLYGYTFGSGTRLTVV.

The chain couples TRBV11-2 to TRBJ1-1; D unresolved. The CDR3 loop spans 14 amino acids. In germline, CDR1 is SGHAT, CDR2 FQNNGV. Trimming removed 4 bases at V and 4 bases at J, with 13 bases between. Written as DNA, the CDR3 is TGTGCCAGCAGCTCAGAGGGAGTTTCCACTGAAGCTTTCTTT. Translating gives CASSSEGVSTEAFF.